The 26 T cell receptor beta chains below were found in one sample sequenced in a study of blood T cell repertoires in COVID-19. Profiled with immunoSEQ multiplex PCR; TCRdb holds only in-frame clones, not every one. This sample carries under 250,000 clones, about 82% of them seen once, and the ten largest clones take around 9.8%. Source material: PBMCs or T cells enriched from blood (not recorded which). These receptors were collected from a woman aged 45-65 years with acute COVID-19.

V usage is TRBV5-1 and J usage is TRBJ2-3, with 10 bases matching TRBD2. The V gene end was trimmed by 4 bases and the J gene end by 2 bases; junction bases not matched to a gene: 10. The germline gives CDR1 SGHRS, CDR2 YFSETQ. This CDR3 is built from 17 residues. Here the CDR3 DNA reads TGCGCCAGCAGCCAGTTAGTTACTAGCGGGAACACAGATACGCAGTATTTT. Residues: CASSQLVTSGNTDTQYF.

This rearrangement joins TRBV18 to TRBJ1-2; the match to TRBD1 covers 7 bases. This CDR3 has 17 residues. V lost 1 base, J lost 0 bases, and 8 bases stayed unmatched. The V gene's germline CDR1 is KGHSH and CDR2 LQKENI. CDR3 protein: CASSPQGKGASNYGYTF. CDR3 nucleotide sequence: TGTGCCAGCTCACCACAAGGGAAGGGGGCCTCTAACTATGGCTACACCTTC.

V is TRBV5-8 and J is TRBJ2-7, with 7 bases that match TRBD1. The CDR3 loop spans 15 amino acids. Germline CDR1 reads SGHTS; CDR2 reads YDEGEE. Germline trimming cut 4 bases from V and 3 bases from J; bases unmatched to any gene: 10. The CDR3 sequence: CASSLVGWDSYEQYF. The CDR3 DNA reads TGTGCCAGCAGCCTCGTTGGGTGGGACAGCTACGAGCAGTACTTC.

The CDR3 DNA is TGTGCCAGCAGCTTAGTCGGGGACTCTGGAAACACCATATATTTT. Translating it yields CASSLVGDSGNTIYF. The V and J genes are TRBV7-6 and TRBJ1-3; D not resolved. CDR1 is SGHVS, CDR2 FNYEAQ, per germline. This CDR3 region has 15 residues. Trimming shortened V by 1 base and J by 0 bases, and 7 bases separated the two germline ends. The complete variable domain, with remaining parts taken from reference TRBV7-6 and TRBJ1-3, reads GAGVSQSPRYKVTKRGQDVALRCDPISGHVSLYWYRQALGQGPEFLTYFNYEAQQDKSGLPNDRFSAERPEGSISTLTIQRTEQRDSAMYRCASSLVGDSGNTIYFGEGSWLTVV.

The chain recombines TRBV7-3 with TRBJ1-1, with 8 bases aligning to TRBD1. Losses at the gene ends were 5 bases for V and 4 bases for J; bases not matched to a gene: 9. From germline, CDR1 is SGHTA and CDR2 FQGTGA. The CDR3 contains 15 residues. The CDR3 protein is CASSAQGARVTEAFF. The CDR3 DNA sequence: TGTGCCAGCAGCGCCCAGGGGGCGCGCGTCACTGAAGCTTTCTTT.

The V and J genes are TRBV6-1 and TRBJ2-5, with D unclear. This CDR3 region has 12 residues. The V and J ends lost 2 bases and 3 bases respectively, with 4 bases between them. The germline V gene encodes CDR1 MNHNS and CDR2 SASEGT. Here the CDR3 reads CASSEYKETQYF. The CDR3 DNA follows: TGTGCCAGCAGTGAATACAAAGAGACCCAGTACTTC.

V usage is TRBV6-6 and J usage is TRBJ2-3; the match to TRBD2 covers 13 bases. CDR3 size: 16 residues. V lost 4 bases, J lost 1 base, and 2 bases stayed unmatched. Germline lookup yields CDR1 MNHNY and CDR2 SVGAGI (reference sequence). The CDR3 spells CASSFGTSGGTDTQYF. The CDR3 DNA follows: TGTGCCAGCAGTTTCGGGACTAGCGGGGGCACAGATACGCAGTATTTT.

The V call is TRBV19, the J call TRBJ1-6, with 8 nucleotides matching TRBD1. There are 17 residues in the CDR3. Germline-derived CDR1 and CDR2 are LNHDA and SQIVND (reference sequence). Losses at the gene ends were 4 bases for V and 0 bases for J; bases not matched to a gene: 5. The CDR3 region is CASSKRTGSSYNSPLHF. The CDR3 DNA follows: TGTGCCAGTAGTAAACGGACAGGGTCCTCCTATAATTCACCCCTCCACTTT. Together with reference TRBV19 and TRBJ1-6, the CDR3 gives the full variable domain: DGGITQSPKYLFRKEGQNVTLSCEQNLNHDAMYWYRQDPGQGLRLIYYSQIVNDFQKGDIAEGYSVSREKKESFPLTVTSAQKNPTAFYLCASSKRTGSSYNSPLHFGNGTRLTVT.

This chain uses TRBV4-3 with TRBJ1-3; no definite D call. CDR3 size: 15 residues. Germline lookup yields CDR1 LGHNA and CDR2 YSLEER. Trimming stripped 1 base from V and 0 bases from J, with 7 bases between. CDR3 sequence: CASSQGVISGNTIYF. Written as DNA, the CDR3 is TGCGCCAGCAGCCAAGGCGTAATCTCTGGAAACACCATATATTTT.

CDR3 sequence (DNA): TGTGCCAGCAGCTTGGCCAAGGGGATGAACACTGAAGCTTTCTTT. It encodes CASSLAKGMNTEAFF. The rearrangement links TRBV5-4 to TRBJ1-1; TRBD1 might be the D (5 bases). The CDR3 is 15 residues long. Trimming shortened V by 0 bases and J by 0 bases, and 9 bases separated the two germline ends. CDR1 is SGHNT and CDR2 is YYREEE in the germline V gene (reference sequence).

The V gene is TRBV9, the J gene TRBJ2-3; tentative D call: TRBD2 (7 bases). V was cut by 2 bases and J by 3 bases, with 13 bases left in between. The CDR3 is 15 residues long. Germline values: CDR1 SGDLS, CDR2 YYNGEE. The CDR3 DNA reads TGTGCCAGCAGCGTCACGGGGGGCCGGACAGATACGCAGTATTTT. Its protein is CASSVTGGRTDTQYF.

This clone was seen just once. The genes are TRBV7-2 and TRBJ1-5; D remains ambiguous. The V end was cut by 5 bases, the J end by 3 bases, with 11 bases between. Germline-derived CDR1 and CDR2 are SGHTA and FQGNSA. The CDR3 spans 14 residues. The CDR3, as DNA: TGTGCCAGCAGCCCAAACAGTTTCAATCAGCCCCAGCATTTT. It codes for CASSPNSFNQPQHF.

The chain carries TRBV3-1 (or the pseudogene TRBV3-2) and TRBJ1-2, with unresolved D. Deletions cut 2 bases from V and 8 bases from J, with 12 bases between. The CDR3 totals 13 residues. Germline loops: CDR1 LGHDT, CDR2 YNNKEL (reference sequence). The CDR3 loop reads CASSQRREGGYTF. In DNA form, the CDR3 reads TGTGCCAGCAGCCAACGCCGGGAGGGCGGCTACACCTTC.

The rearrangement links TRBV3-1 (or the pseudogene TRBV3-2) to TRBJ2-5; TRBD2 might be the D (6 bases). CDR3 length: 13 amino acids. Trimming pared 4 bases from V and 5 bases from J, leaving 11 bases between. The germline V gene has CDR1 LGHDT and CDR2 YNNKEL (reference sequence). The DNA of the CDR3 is TGTGCCAGCAGCCCTAACGGAGGGGAGACCCAGTACTTC. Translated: CASSPNGGETQYF.

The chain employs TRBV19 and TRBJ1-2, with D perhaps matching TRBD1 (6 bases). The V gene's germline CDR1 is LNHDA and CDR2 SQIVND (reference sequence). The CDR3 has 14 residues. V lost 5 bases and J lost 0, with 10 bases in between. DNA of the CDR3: TGTGCCAGTAGTGCCCGACAGGCTAACTATGGCTACACCTTC. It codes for CASSARQANYGYTF.

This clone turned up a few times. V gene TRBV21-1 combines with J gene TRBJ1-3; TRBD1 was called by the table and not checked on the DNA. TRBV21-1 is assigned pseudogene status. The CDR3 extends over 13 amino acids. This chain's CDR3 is CASVTGSGNTIYF. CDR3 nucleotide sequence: TGTGCCAGTGTGACAGGCTCTGGAAACACCATATATTTT.

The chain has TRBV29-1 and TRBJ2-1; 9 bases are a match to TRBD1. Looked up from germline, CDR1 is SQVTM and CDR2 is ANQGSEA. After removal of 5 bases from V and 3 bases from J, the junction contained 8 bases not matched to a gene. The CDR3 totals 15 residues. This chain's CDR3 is CSVLTGTGYYNEQFF. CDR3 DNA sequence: TGCAGCGTTCTCACCGGGACAGGGTACTACAATGAGCAGTTCTTC.

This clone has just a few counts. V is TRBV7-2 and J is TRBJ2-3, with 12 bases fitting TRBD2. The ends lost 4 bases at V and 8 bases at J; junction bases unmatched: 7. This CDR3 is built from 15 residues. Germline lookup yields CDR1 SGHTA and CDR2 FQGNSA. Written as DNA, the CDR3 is TGTGCCAGCAGCTCCAGGACTAGCGGGGTTGTTACGCAGTATTTT. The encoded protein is CASSSRTSGVVTQYF.

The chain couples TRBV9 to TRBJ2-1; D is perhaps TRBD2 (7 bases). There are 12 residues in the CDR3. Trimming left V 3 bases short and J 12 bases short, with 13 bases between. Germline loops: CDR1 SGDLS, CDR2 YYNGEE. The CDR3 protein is CASSARGQRQFF. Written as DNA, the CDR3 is TGTGCCAGCAGCGCGCGGGGGCAGAGGCAGTTCTTC.

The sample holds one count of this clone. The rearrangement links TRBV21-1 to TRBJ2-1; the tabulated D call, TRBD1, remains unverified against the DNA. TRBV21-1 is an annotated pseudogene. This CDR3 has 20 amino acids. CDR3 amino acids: CASSKETGTGTVFSYNEQFF. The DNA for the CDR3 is TGTGCCAGCAGCAAAGAAACCGGGACAGGGACTGTCTTTTCATACAATGAGCAGTTCTTC.

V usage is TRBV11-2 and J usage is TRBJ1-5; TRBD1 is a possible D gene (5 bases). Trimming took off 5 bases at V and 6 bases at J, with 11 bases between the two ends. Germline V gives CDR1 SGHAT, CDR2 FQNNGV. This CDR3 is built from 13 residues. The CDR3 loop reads CASSPNRGQPQHF. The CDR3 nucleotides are TGTGCCAGCAGCCCTAATAGGGGTCAGCCCCAGCATTTT. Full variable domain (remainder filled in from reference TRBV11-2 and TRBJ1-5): EAGVAQSPRYKIIEKRQSVAFWCNPISGHATLYWYQQILGQGPKLLIQFQNNGVVDDSQLPKDRFSAERLKGVDSTLKIQPAKLEDSAVYLCASSPNRGQPQHFGDGTRLSIL.

In DNA form, the CDR3 reads TGTGCCAGCGGGGGGGACTACGAGCAGTACTTC. Translating gives CASGGDYEQYF. This chain uses TRBV9 with TRBJ2-7, with 7 positions matching TRBD2. This CDR3 is 11 amino acids long. V trimming: 7 bases; J trimming: 3 bases; junction bases outside the gene matches: 1. Germline loops: CDR1 SGDLS, CDR2 YYNGEE. Together with reference TRBV9 and TRBJ2-7, the CDR3 gives the full variable domain: DSGVTQTPKHLITATGQRVTLRCSPRSGDLSVYWYQQSLDQGLQFLIQYYNGEERAKGNILERFSAQQFPDLHSELNLSSLELGDSALYFCASGGDYEQYFGPGTRLTVT.

CDR3 loop: CASSPGQGWSPLHF. DNA of the CDR3: TGTGCCAGCAGTCCCGGACAGGGATGGTCACCCCTCCACTTT. The chain is built from TRBV14 and TRBJ1-6, with TRBD1 matching 8 bases. Per germline, CDR1 SGHDN and CDR2 FVKESK. V dropped 6 bases and J dropped 10; count of bases not matched to a gene: 8. The CDR3 extends over 14 amino acids. Filled out from reference TRBV14 and TRBJ1-6, the complete variable domain reads EAGVTQFPSHSVIEKGQTVTLRCDPISGHDNLYWYRRVMGKEIKFLLHFVKESKQDESGMPNNRFLAERTGGTYSTLKVQPAELEDSGVYFCASSPGQGWSPLHFGNGTRLTVT.

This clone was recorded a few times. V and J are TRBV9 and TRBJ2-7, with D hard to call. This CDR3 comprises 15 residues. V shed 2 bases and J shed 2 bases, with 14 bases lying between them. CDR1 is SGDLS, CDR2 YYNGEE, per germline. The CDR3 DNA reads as TGTGCCAGCAGCGTTGGGCTGTTGGGCGCCTACGAGCAGTACTTC. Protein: CASSVGLLGAYEQYF. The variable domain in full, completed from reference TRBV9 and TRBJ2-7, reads DSGVTQTPKHLITATGQRVTLRCSPRSGDLSVYWYQQSLDQGLQFLIQYYNGEERAKGNILERFSAQQFPDLHSELNLSSLELGDSALYFCASSVGLLGAYEQYFGPGTRLTVT.

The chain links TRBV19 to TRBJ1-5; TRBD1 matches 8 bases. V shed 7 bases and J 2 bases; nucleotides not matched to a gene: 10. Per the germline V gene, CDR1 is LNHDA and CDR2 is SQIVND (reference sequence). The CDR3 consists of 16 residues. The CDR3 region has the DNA TGTGCCAGTAACACCCAGGGGGCTGGTGGCAATCAGCCCCAGCATTTT. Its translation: CASNTQGAGGNQPQHF.

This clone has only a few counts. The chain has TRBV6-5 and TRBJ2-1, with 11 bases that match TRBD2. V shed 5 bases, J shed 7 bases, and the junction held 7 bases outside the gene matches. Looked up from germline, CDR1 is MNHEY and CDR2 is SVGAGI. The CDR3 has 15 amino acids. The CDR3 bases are TGTGCCAGCAGTACACTAGCGGGGGCTGGGAATGAGCAGTTCTTC. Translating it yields CASSTLAGAGNEQFF.